The 29 T cell receptor beta chains in this list originate from one sample, sequenced in a study of technical replicates of blood from a few donors. This table comes from immunoSEQ multiplex PCR, and its TCRdb copy is limited to in-frame clones, with some not included. The sample comprises tens of thousands of clones, around 96% of which are singletons, and around 0.18% rests with the top ten. The sample comprised T cells isolated from PBMCs. The receptors originated from a human donor in good health.

V gene TRBV18 combines with J gene TRBJ1-4; 7 bases line up with TRBD1. CDR3 length equals 16 residues. V shed 4 bases, J shed 4 bases, and the junction held 9 bases outside the gene matches. Germline assignment: CDR1 KGHSH and CDR2 LQKENI. The CDR3 protein is CASSLRRGQLNEKLFF. For the CDR3, the DNA is TGTGCCAGCTCACTGAGAAGGGGACAGCTTAATGAAAAACTGTTTTTT. Full variable domain (remainder filled in from reference TRBV18 and TRBJ1-4): NAGVMQNPRHLVRRRGQEARLRCSPMKGHSHVYWYRQLPEEGLKFMVYLQKENIIDESGMPKERFSAEFPKEGPSILRIQQVVRGDSAAYFCASSLRRGQLNEKLFFGSGTQLSVL.

This sequence joins TRBV10-3 and TRBJ1-6; weak D call: TRBD1 (6 bases). Germline V gene lookup returns CDR1 ENHRY and CDR2 SYGVKD. V lost 8 bases to trimming and J lost 0 bases, with 23 bases between them. This CDR3 is 19 amino acids long. The CDR3 DNA follows: TGTGCCATCTCCGAGGGGGGGGCGCACCTATACTCCTATAATTCACCCCTCCACTTT. This translates into CAISEGGAHLYSYNSPLHF.

This chain uses TRBV2 with TRBJ1-1, with D tentatively TRBD1 (6 bases). V lost 3 bases and J lost 5, with 10 bases in between. CDR3 size: 13 residues. CDR1 SNHLY and CDR2 FYNNEI come from the germline V gene. CDR3 nucleotides: TGTGCCAGCAGTGAGGGGGCTAGGACTGAAGCTTTCTTT. As protein: CASSEGARTEAFF. The full variable domain, its missing parts supplied by reference TRBV2 and TRBJ1-1, is EPEVTQTPSHQVTQMGQEVILRCVPISNHLYFYWYRQILGQKVEFLVSFYNNEISEKSEIFDDQFSVERPDGSNFTLKIRSTKLEDSAMYFCASSEGARTEAFFGQGTRLTVV.

The chain combines TRBV6-5 with TRBJ1-4, with 11 bases identical to TRBD1. After removal of 8 bases from V and 4 bases from J, the junction contained 6 bases not matched to a gene. CDR1 is MNHEY, CDR2 SVGAGI, per germline. This CDR3 has 15 amino acids. Written as DNA, the CDR3 is TGTGCCAGCTCGGACAGGGGGCTAGGTAATGAAAAACTGTTTTTT. Translated: CASSDRGLGNEKLFF.

V and J are TRBV4-2 and TRBJ2-7; 9 positions agree with TRBD1. The J segment lost 4 bases and the V segment lost 4 bases, leaving 5 bases of the junction unmatched. Germline loops: CDR1 LGHNA, CDR2 YNFKEQ. The CDR3 is 14 amino acids. This chain's CDR3 is CASSRGQGKYEQYF. The CDR3 nucleotides are TGTGCCAGCAGCCGAGGACAGGGGAAGTACGAGCAGTACTTC.

This clone was found once. J is TRBJ1-3 and V is TRBV6-5; 7 bases agree with TRBD1. CDR3 length: 15 residues. J gave up 1 base and V 0 bases, and 0 bases lay outside the gene matches. Germline CDR1 reads MNHEY; CDR2 reads SVGAGI. The CDR3 nucleotides are TGTGCCAGCAGTTACTCACAGGGGTCTGGAAACACCATATATTTT. Protein sequence: CASSYSQGSGNTIYF.

The chain combines TRBV10-3 with TRBJ2-7, with 13 nucleotides matching TRBD2. CDR1 is ENHRY and CDR2 is SYGVKD in the germline V gene. Germline trimming cut 6 bases from V and 0 bases from J; bases unmatched to any gene: 2. The CDR3 length is 15 residues. The CDR3 is CAIRTSGGSSYEQYF. CDR3 DNA sequence: TGTGCCATCAGGACTAGCGGGGGGTCCTCCTACGAGCAGTACTTC.

The genes are TRBV11-2 and TRBJ2-2; weak D call: TRBD1 (6 bases). This CDR3 region has 16 residues. CDR1 is SGHAT and CDR2 is FQNNGV in the germline V gene. Trimming removed 6 bases at V and 6 bases at J, with 20 bases between. This chain's CDR3 is CASSLMGAWMAGELFF. The CDR3 DNA reads as TGTGCCAGCAGTCTCATGGGGGCATGGATGGCCGGGGAGCTGTTTTTT.

The V gene is TRBV2, the J gene TRBJ2-1, with 7 bases identical to TRBD1. V lost 3 bases to trimming and J lost 4 bases; unmatched junction nucleotides: 27. This CDR3 contains 22 residues. From germline, CDR1 is SNHLY and CDR2 FYNNEI. Here the CDR3 reads CASSETGSLDIQSPPKYNEQFF. CDR3 sequence (DNA): TGTGCCAGCAGTGAGACAGGGAGCCTAGATATCCAATCGCCTCCCAAATACAATGAGCAGTTCTTC.

The chain recombines TRBV28 with TRBJ2-7, with TRBD2 as a possible D gene (5 bases). This CDR3 has 16 residues. Germline loops: CDR1 MDHEN, CDR2 SYDVKM. Trimming cost V 2 bases and J 0 bases, with 14 bases left between them. CDR3 sequence (DNA): TGTGCCAGCAGTTTAAGAAAGGACTCCAACTCCTACGAGCAGTACTTC. This encodes CASSLRKDSNSYEQYF. The variable domain in full, completed from reference TRBV28 and TRBJ2-7, reads DVKVTQSSRYLVKRTGEKVFLECVQDMDHENMFWYRQDPGLGLRLIYFSYDVKMKEKGDIPEGYSVSREKKERFSLILESASTNQTSMYLCASSLRKDSNSYEQYFGPGTRLTVT.

The chain combines TRBV2 with TRBJ2-1; D remains ambiguous. Trimming took off 10 bases at V and 5 bases at J, with 21 bases between the two ends. There are 15 residues in the CDR3. Germline assignment: CDR1 SNHLY and CDR2 FYNNEI. CDR3 bases: TGTGCCACCTTACCAGTTAACGGAGACCACAATGAGCAGTTCTTC. Translated, it gives CATLPVNGDHNEQFF. The full variable domain, its missing parts supplied by reference TRBV2 and TRBJ2-1, is EPEVTQTPSHQVTQMGQEVILRCVPISNHLYFYWYRQILGQKVEFLVSFYNNEISEKSEIFDDQFSVERPDGSNFTLKIRSTKLEDSAMYFCATLPVNGDHNEQFFGPGTRLTVL.

The chain uses TRBV27 and TRBJ2-2; TRBD2 agrees at 10 bases. The CDR3 is 15 amino acids. The V segment lost 7 bases and the J segment 1 base; nucleotides outside the gene matches: 3. Germline-derived CDR1 and CDR2 are MNHEY and SMNVEV (reference sequence). CDR3 DNA sequence: TGTGCCAGCAAAGCGGGGGGGCTGAACACCGGGGAGCTGTTTTTT. Encoded protein: CASKAGGLNTGELFF.

This clone was observed once. The CDR3 nucleotides are TGCGCCAGCAGCCAAGACCTTTATTTCGGACAGGGCGCTAACTATGGCTACACCTTC. This codes for CASSQDLYFGQGANYGYTF. J is TRBJ1-2 and V is TRBV4-1, with TRBD1 identical over 8 bases. The CDR3 runs to 19 residues. Germline trimming cut 0 bases from V and 0 bases from J; bases unmatched to any gene: 12. CDR1 and CDR2 (germline): MGHRA, YSYEKL.

The chain recombines TRBV4-2 with TRBJ1-1; 9 bases are a match to TRBD1. This CDR3 has 17 amino acids. The J segment lost 6 bases and the V segment lost 3 bases, leaving 14 bases of the junction unmatched. Germline lookup yields CDR1 LGHNA and CDR2 YNFKEQ. The CDR3 is CASSQLGDRVERAEAFF. As DNA, the CDR3 is TGTGCCAGCAGCCAGTTGGGGGACAGGGTCGAACGGGCTGAAGCTTTCTTT.

The genes are TRBV6-5 and TRBJ2-7, with D uncertain. CDR3 size: 15 residues. CDR1 is MNHEY, CDR2 SVGAGI, per germline. The V and J ends lost 5 bases and 2 bases respectively, with 16 bases between them. The CDR3 coding sequence is TGTGCCAGCAGTCAATCCCCGATGGGCCCCTACGAGCAGTACTTC. This encodes CASSQSPMGPYEQYF.

The chain employs TRBV25-1 and TRBJ1-2; TRBD1 agrees at 8 bases. The length of the CDR3 is 16 residues. V gave up 1 base and J gave up 6 bases; unmatched junction bases: 10. CDR1 and CDR2 from the germline V gene are MGHDK and SYGVNS. This CDR3 is CASSELRGRGQDGYTF. CDR3 nucleotides: TGTGCCAGCAGTGAATTGAGAGGCAGGGGGCAAGATGGCTACACCTTC.

The V and J genes are TRBV5-6 and TRBJ2-3; 7 bases are shared with TRBD1. The CDR3 sequence is 17 residues long. J lost 6 bases, V lost 4 bases, and 17 bases had no gene match. From germline, CDR1 is SGHDT and CDR2 YYEEEE. The chain's CDR3 is CASSRTYRGWIRDTQYF. In nucleotides, the CDR3 is TGTGCCAGCAGCCGAACTTACAGGGGTTGGATTCGCGATACGCAGTATTTT.

This chain links TRBV28 with TRBJ2-2; TRBD2 is a possible D gene (6 bases). The CDR3 has 16 residues. In germline, CDR1 is MDHEN, CDR2 SYDVKM. V lost 4 bases and J 0 bases, leaving 12 bases between the germline ends. The CDR3 DNA sequence: TGTGCCAGCAGTTGGGCCGGGACTTCGAACACCGGGGAGCTGTTTTTT. Protein sequence: CASSWAGTSNTGELFF.

This rearrangement joins TRBV4-2 to TRBJ2-7, with D possibly TRBD2 on 5 matching bases. The ends were cut back, 4 bases at V and 1 base at J, with 11 bases in the middle. This CDR3 is 14 amino acids long. In germline, CDR1 is LGHNA, CDR2 YNFKEQ. CDR3 DNA: TGTGCCAGCAGCCCCAGCGAGGGATCCTACGAGCAGTACTTC. Residues: CASSPSEGSYEQYF.

CDR3 in DNA: TGTGCTAGTGGTTTGGTCGGAGCTCGGAACACCGGGGAGCTGTTTTTT. Translated: CASGLVGARNTGELFF. V and J are TRBV12-5 and TRBJ2-2; D not resolved. V was shortened by 0 bases and J by 1 base, with 9 bases between the two germline ends. This CDR3 has 16 amino acids. Germline V gives CDR1 LGHNT, CDR2 FRNRAP.

The CDR3 reads CAIRAGGYGYTF. The DNA of the CDR3 is TGTGCCATCAGAGCAGGGGGTTATGGCTACACCTTC. V gene TRBV10-3 combines with J gene TRBJ1-2; 7 nucleotides line up with TRBD1. The CDR3 runs to 12 residues. J lost 5 bases, V lost 6 bases, and 3 bases had no gene match. Germline-derived CDR1 and CDR2 are ENHRY and SYGVKD.

This clone was observed a single time. The chain employs TRBV10-2 and TRBJ1-1; D unresolved. The V end lost 6 bases, the J end lost 1 base, and 12 bases lay between the germline ends. The CDR3 spans 14 residues. The germline V gene has CDR1 WSHSY and CDR2 SAAADI. The DNA for the CDR3 is TGCGCCAGCAGCGAGGGAGTCTGGAACACTGAAGCTTTCTTT. This translates into CASSEGVWNTEAFF.

This rearrangement joins TRBV5-6 to TRBJ1-1; D may be TRBD1 (5 bases). This CDR3 spans 14 amino acids. V was cut by 2 bases and J by 7 bases, with 15 bases left in between. Germline V gene sequence: CDR1 SGHDT, CDR2 YYEEEE. The CDR3 protein is CASSLPRWGDEAFF. The CDR3 nucleotides are TGTGCCAGCAGCTTACCAAGGTGGGGGGATGAAGCTTTCTTT.

The CDR3, as DNA: TGTGCCAGCAGCTTAGATGAATGGGGACAGGGTGTCCACGAGCAGTACTTC. Residues: CASSLDEWGQGVHEQYF. The rearrangement links TRBV11-2 to TRBJ2-7; the match to TRBD1 covers 9 bases. Germline values: CDR1 SGHAT, CDR2 FQNNGV. V trimming: 0 bases; J trimming: 5 bases; junction bases outside the gene matches: 11. This CDR3 has 17 residues.

This chain links TRBV11-2 with TRBJ1-3, with D possibly being TRBD1 (5 bases). CDR1 and CDR2 from the germline V gene are SGHAT and FQNNGV. This CDR3 contains 18 residues. The V end was cut by 10 bases, the J end by 2 bases, with 27 bases between. This chain's CDR3 is CANLQERWEARTGNTIYF. The DNA of the CDR3 is TGTGCCAACCTACAGGAGCGGTGGGAGGCAAGGACTGGAAACACCATATATTTT.

The rearrangement joins TRBV6-1 to TRBJ2-5; D possibly corresponds to TRBD2 (5 bases). V lost 6 bases and J lost 5, with 16 bases in between. The germline CDR1 and CDR2 sequences are MNHNS and SASEGT. CDR3 length: 14 residues. CDR3 nucleotides: TGTGCCAGCAGCCCCTATAGCGTACACGAGACCCAGTACTTC. Its protein product is CASSPYSVHETQYF.

V usage is TRBV5-6 and J usage is TRBJ1-5; D ambiguous. CDR1 and CDR2 from the germline V gene are SGHDT and YYEEEE. The CDR3 is 13 amino acids. Trimming left V 2 bases short and J 4 bases short, with 7 bases between. CDR3 region: CASSFSENQPQHF. CDR3 nucleotides: TGTGCCAGCAGCTTCTCGGAGAATCAGCCCCAGCATTTT.

The rearrangement links TRBV6-5 to TRBJ1-2; D remains unclear. Germline loops: CDR1 MNHEY, CDR2 SVGAGI. Trimming pared 0 bases from V and 2 bases from J, leaving 4 bases between. The length of the CDR3 is 13 residues. CDR3 region: CASSYSQNYGYTF. In nucleotides, the CDR3 is TGTGCCAGCAGTTACTCCCAGAACTATGGCTACACCTTC.

The chain links TRBV6-1 to TRBJ2-7, with 9 bases fitting TRBD1. The ends lost 5 bases at V and 3 bases at J; junction bases unmatched: 5. The CDR3 runs to 14 residues. CDR1 and CDR2 (germline): MNHNS, SASEGT. CDR3 DNA sequence: TGTGCCAGCAGTTCGGGACAGGGTATCTACGAGCAGTACTTC. It translates to CASSSGQGIYEQYF.